These 32 T cell receptor beta chains were sequenced from one sample in a study of identical twins. TCRdb fed the 5' RACE reads into MiXCR, producing one record per CDR3 protein. The sample includes about 430,000 distinct CDR3 sequences, around a sixth seen only once; the top ten take approximately 12%. The sequenced sample consisted of naive T cells sorted from blood. Receptor source: a man aged 50-59 years in good health.

The chain carries TRBV19 and TRBJ2-2, with D uncertain. V was pared by 7 bases and J by 0 bases, with 15 bases between. Germline values: CDR1 LNHDA, CDR2 SQIVND (reference sequence). The CDR3 spans 16 residues. The CDR3 here is CASTLSWLSNTGELFF. The CDR3 DNA follows: TGTGCCAGTACCCTCAGTTGGCTTTCGAACACCGGGGAGCTGTTTTTT.

This clonotype was seen repeatedly, ten times or more. The V and J genes are TRBV18 and TRBJ2-2; D unclear. The length of the CDR3 is 14 residues. Trimming stripped 1 base from V and 3 bases from J, with 6 bases between. The germline V gene encodes CDR1 KGHSH and CDR2 LQKENI. The CDR3 loop is CASSPRPYTGELFF. The CDR3, as DNA: TGTGCCAGCTCACCACGTCCATACACCGGGGAGCTGTTTTTT.

The sample holds many counts of this clonotype. The V call is TRBV29-1, the J call TRBJ1-1, with D unclear. Trimming cost V 1 base and J 4 bases, with 10 bases left between them. Germline assignment: CDR1 SQVTM and CDR2 ANQGSEA. This CDR3 contains 13 residues. This CDR3 reads CSVEGVRPTEAFF. CDR3 DNA sequence: TGCAGCGTTGAAGGCGTAAGGCCCACTGAAGCTTTCTTT. Together with reference TRBV29-1 and TRBJ1-1, the CDR3 gives the full variable domain: SAVISQKPSRDICQRGTSLTIQCQVDSQVTMMFWYRQQPGQSLTLIATANQGSEATYESGFVIDKFPISRPNLTFSTLTVSNMSPEDSSIYLCSVEGVRPTEAFFGQGTRLTVV.

In its sample, this clonotype was seen many times. The rearrangement joins TRBV5-1 to TRBJ2-7, with 8 bases fitting TRBD1. V gave up 8 bases and J gave up 3 bases; unmatched junction bases: 7. CDR3 length equals 13 residues. Germline CDR1 reads SGHRS; CDR2 reads YFSETQ. Written as DNA, the CDR3 is TGCGCCAGTTCGACAGGGGACAACTACGAGCAGTACTTC. This gives the protein CASSTGDNYEQYF. Drawing the rest from reference TRBV5-1 and TRBJ2-7, the complete variable domain is KAGVTQTPRYLIKTRGQQVTLSCSPISGHRSVSWYQQTPGQGLQFLFEYFSETQRNKGNFPGRFSGRQFSNSRSEMNVSTLELGDSALYLCASSTGDNYEQYFGPGTRLTVT.

The rearrangement uses TRBV20-1 and TRBJ2-5, with 12 bases fitting TRBD2. The CDR3 runs to 15 residues. Germline-derived CDR1 and CDR2 are DFQATT and SNEGSKA (reference sequence). V gave up 5 bases and J gave up 1 base; unmatched junction bases: 5. The CDR3 coding sequence is TGCAGTGCTCGAGGACTAGCGGGGCCCCAAGAGACCCAGTACTTC. Encoded protein: CSARGLAGPQETQYF.

This clonotype was found a few times. V gene TRBV7-9 combines with J gene TRBJ2-5, with D hard to call. This CDR3 contains 14 residues. Germline CDR1 and CDR2: SEHNR and FQNEAQ (reference sequence). Between the trimmed V and J ends, which lost 3 bases and 1 base, there was a span of 9 bases. The chain's CDR3 is CASSLVLGQETQYF. CDR3 nucleotide sequence: TGTGCCAGCAGCTTGGTCCTTGGCCAAGAGACCCAGTACTTC.

The V and J genes are TRBV3-1 and TRBJ2-5; 10 nucleotides line up with TRBD2. The CDR3 has 16 residues. J gave up 3 bases and V 1 base, and 5 bases lay outside the gene matches. The germline V gene encodes CDR1 LGHDT and CDR2 YNNKEL (reference sequence). In DNA, the CDR3 is TGTGCCAGCAGCCAAGTGGGACTAGCGAGCGAAGAGACCCAGTACTTC. It is translated as CASSQVGLASEETQYF.

This clonotype was counted a few times. This rearrangement joins TRBV6-2 or TRBV6-3 to TRBJ2-1; 8 bases are shared with TRBD1. The CDR3 loop spans 15 amino acids. Per germline, CDR1 MNHEY and CDR2 SVGEGT. V lost 1 base to trimming and J lost 3 bases; unmatched junction nucleotides: 2. The DNA for the CDR3 is TGTGCCAGCAGTTACTTGGACAGGGTCTACAATGAGCAGTTCTTC. Translated: CASSYLDRVYNEQFF.

This clonotype was seen ten or more times. The chain recombines TRBV5-1 with TRBJ2-4; D unclear. The CDR3 is made up of 16 amino acids. Germline V gene sequence: CDR1 SGHRS, CDR2 YFSETQ. V dropped 2 bases and J dropped 0 bases, with 12 bases sitting between them. CDR3: CASSFGQALAKNIQYF. CDR3 sequence (DNA): TGCGCCAGCAGCTTTGGCCAGGCCCTAGCCAAAAACATTCAGTACTTC.

This clonotype was detected once. The CDR3 bases are TGCGCCAGCAGCTACTATGGGCCGAACACTGAAGCTTTCTTT. Translated: CASSYYGPNTEAFF. V gene TRBV5-1 combines with J gene TRBJ1-1, with unresolved D. Germline V gene sequence: CDR1 SGHRS, CDR2 YFSETQ. CDR3 length equals 14 residues. Trimming cost V 3 bases and J 1 base, with 10 bases left between them.

The chain is built from TRBV7-2 and TRBJ2-3; 7 nucleotides align to TRBD2. This CDR3 spans 14 amino acids. Germline CDR1 SGHTA, CDR2 FQGNSA. Trimming removed 5 bases from V and 11 bases from J; junction bases left unmatched: 13. CDR3 amino acids: CASSIQRGPDQQYF. Written as DNA, the CDR3 is TGTGCCAGCAGCATCCAGCGGGGCCCCGACCAGCAGTATTTT.

The chain employs TRBV21-1 and TRBJ1-5; the D call TRBD1 from the table was never checked on the DNA. TRBV21-1 is classified as a pseudogene. The CDR3 totals 16 residues. The CDR3 DNA reads TGTGCCAGCAGCCAAGACAGGGCTAGGGGCAATCAGCCCCAGCATTTT. Protein sequence: CASSQDRARGNQPQHF.

The rearrangement joins TRBV6-1 to TRBJ2-1; 12 bases line up with TRBD2. The V segment lost 7 bases and the J segment 3 bases; nucleotides outside the gene matches: 1. Germline lookup yields CDR1 MNHNS and CDR2 SASEGT. The CDR3 length is 14 residues. The CDR3 coding sequence is TGTGCCAGCAAGGGACTAGCGGGCTACAATGAGCAGTTCTTC. It encodes CASKGLAGYNEQFF.

The rearrangement links TRBV10-2 to TRBJ1-6; 11 bases align to TRBD1. Germline-derived CDR1 and CDR2 are WSHSY and SAAADI. With V trimmed by 0 bases and J by 5 bases, 3 bases remained unmatched. This CDR3 has 17 residues. CDR3 nucleotides: TGCGCCAGCAGTGAGTCGTTGGGACAGGGGGATAATTCACCCCTCCACTTT. This codes for CASSESLGQGDNSPLHF.

The chain employs TRBV20-1 and TRBJ2-5; D is possibly TRBD1 (6 bases). V lost 3 bases and J lost 1, with 12 bases in between. The CDR3 loop spans 14 amino acids. Germline CDR1 DFQATT, CDR2 SNEGSKA (reference sequence). CDR3 amino acids: CSASVWDIQETQYF. Written as DNA, the CDR3 is TGCAGTGCTAGTGTATGGGACATCCAAGAGACCCAGTACTTC.

V is TRBV9 and J is TRBJ2-1; maybe TRBD2 (6 bases). This CDR3 has 17 residues. Per germline, CDR1 SGDLS and CDR2 YYNGEE. Trimming shortened V by 0 bases and J by 0 bases, and 13 bases separated the two germline ends. The CDR3 here is CASSVGFMRGSYNEQFF. CDR3 sequence (DNA): TGTGCCAGCAGCGTAGGTTTTATGCGGGGCTCCTACAATGAGCAGTTCTTC.

This clonotype was recorded at least ten times. The gene calls are TRBV28 and TRBJ2-7; the D is unclear. Germline V lookup: CDR1 MDHEN, CDR2 SYDVKM. The germline V and J ends were trimmed by 2 bases and 5 bases, with 22 bases remaining between them. This CDR3 has 17 residues. The CDR3 spells CASSLTTYRRPYNEQYF. CDR3 in DNA: TGTGCCAGCAGTTTAACTACCTACAGAAGACCCTACAACGAGCAGTACTTC.

The chain employs TRBV5-1 and TRBJ2-5; 9 bases are shared with TRBD1. V lost 8 bases and J lost 5; bases outside the gene matches: 10. The germline CDR1 and CDR2 sequences are SGHRS and YFSETQ. This CDR3 comprises 14 residues. CDR3 DNA: TGCGCCAGTTGGACAGGGGACCTCCCGGAGACCCAGTACTTC. Protein product: CASWTGDLPETQYF.

A note on this clonotype: A read error may be the cause here, since a much bigger clone is one base away. The rearrangement links TRBV5-1 to TRBJ2-1; tentative D call: TRBD2 (6 bases). This CDR3 has 15 residues. Germline-derived CDR1 and CDR2 are SGHRS and YFSETQ. The V end lost 0 bases, the J end lost 4 bases, and 11 bases lay between the germline ends. The CDR3 DNA reads TGCGCCAGCAGCTTGGAGCGGGTAACTTACAATGAGCAGTTCTTC. Translating gives CASSLERVTYNEQFF.

This clonotype was seen only a few times. J is TRBJ2-6 and V is TRBV3-1; D call uncertain. V was cut by 0 bases and J by 0 bases, with 15 bases left in between. CDR1 is LGHDT, CDR2 YNNKEL, per germline (reference sequence). The CDR3 has 19 residues. The CDR3, as DNA: TGTGCCAGCAGCCAAGAGCGAATTAAAAAGAGCTCTGGGGCCAACGTCCTGACTTTC. Translating it yields CASSQERIKKSSGANVLTF.

The V and J genes are TRBV6-2 or TRBV6-3 and TRBJ2-1; 7 bases are a match to TRBD2. The CDR3 runs 17 residues. Germline V lookup: CDR1 MNHEY, CDR2 SVGEGT. J was trimmed by 0 bases and V by 0 bases; bases with no gene match: 5. The chain's CDR3 is CASSYSTSWGSYNEQFF. The CDR3 nucleotides are TGTGCCAGCAGTTACTCGACTAGCTGGGGCTCCTACAATGAGCAGTTCTTC.

V is TRBV7-6 and J is TRBJ2-1; TRBD2 might be the D (6 bases). Germline V lookup: CDR1 SGHVS, CDR2 FNYEAQ. V was pared by 3 bases and J by 5 bases, with 8 bases between. CDR3 length: 13 residues. In DNA, the CDR3 is TGTGCCAGCAGCTTCCTAGCGAACAATGAGCAGTTCTTC. This translates into CASSFLANNEQFF.

This clonotype has at least ten counts. The V call is TRBV21-1, the J call TRBJ2-5; the tabulated D call, TRBD2, remains unverified against the DNA. TRBV21-1 is listed as a pseudogene. The CDR3 is made up of 16 amino acids. CDR3 nucleotide sequence: TGTGCCAGTTTCCAAACTAGCGGGGGCCCGGTGTGGACCCAGTACTTC. This sequence encodes CASFQTSGGPVWTQYF.

The rearrangement joins TRBV12-3 or TRBV12-4 to TRBJ2-7; the D gene is possibly TRBD2 (7 bases). V shed 3 bases and J shed 2 bases, with 14 bases lying between them. The CDR3 is 15 amino acids. The CDR3: CASSFWGGNPYEQYF. CDR3 bases: TGTGCCAGCAGTTTCTGGGGGGGCAACCCCTACGAGCAGTACTTC.

This clonotype was detected ten times or more. The chain combines TRBV7-2 with TRBJ2-3; TRBD2 agrees at 12 bases. Germline V gene data show CDR1 as SGHTA and CDR2 as FQGNSA. This CDR3 region has 17 residues. Trimming cost V 5 bases and J 0 bases; bases outside gene matches: 6. CDR3 residues: CASSSGLAGSSTDTQYF. CDR3 nucleotides: TGTGCCAGCAGCAGCGGACTAGCGGGAAGTAGCACAGATACGCAGTATTTT.

This clonotype was seen a handful of times. J is TRBJ2-7 and V is TRBV5-6; either TRBD1 or TRBD2 may supply D (5 bases each). Germline CDR1 is SGHDT and CDR2 is YYEEEE. There are 14 residues in the CDR3. V shed 2 bases and J shed 5 bases, with 14 bases lying between them. As DNA, the CDR3 is TGTGCCAGCAGCTTCGGGACGGGGCCTAACGAGCAGTACTTC. This encodes CASSFGTGPNEQYF.

This clonotype was counted many times. V is TRBV6-2 or TRBV6-3 and J is TRBJ1-5, with TRBD1 as a possible D gene (6 bases). Germline V gene lookup returns CDR1 MNHEY and CDR2 SVGEGT. The V and J ends lost 6 bases and 6 bases respectively, with 12 bases between them. The CDR3 has 13 amino acids. CDR3 region: CASRGGGLQPQHF. The CDR3 nucleotides read TGTGCCAGCAGAGGGGGGGGTCTTCAGCCCCAGCATTTT.

The V gene is TRBV5-4, the J gene TRBJ2-7; no firm D call. This CDR3 contains 15 residues. From germline, CDR1 is SGHNT and CDR2 YYREEE (reference sequence). With 3 bases removed from V and 3 bases from J, the gap between germline ends came to 16 bases. CDR3 residues: CASSYNTLPLYEQYF. Written as DNA, the CDR3 is TGTGCCAGCAGCTATAACACCTTACCCCTCTACGAGCAGTACTTC.

This clonotype appeared a few times. The chain has TRBV24-1 and TRBJ2-3, with 10 bases matching TRBD2. With V trimmed by 3 bases and J by 2 bases, 10 bases remained unmatched. Germline-derived CDR1 and CDR2 are KGHDR and SFDVKD. The CDR3 sequence is 18 residues long. CDR3 sequence (DNA): TGTGCCACCAGTGATACCCCCGGAGCGGGGGGGAACACAGATACGCAGTATTTT. Its translation: CATSDTPGAGGNTDTQYF.

This clonotype has ten or more counts. The rearrangement uses TRBV21-1 and TRBJ2-2. TRBV21-1 counts as a pseudogene. The length of the CDR3 is 15 residues. The CDR3 DNA reads TGTGCCAGCAGCAATGACATATACAACACCGGGGAGCTGTTTTTT. Translating it yields CASSNDIYNTGELFF.

The V gene is TRBV7-2, the J gene TRBJ2-2; D may match TRBD1 or TRBD2 (6 bases each). V shed 0 bases and J shed 5 bases, with 10 bases lying between them. Per the germline V gene, CDR1 is SGHTA and CDR2 is FQGNSA. The CDR3 contains 15 residues. As DNA, the CDR3 is TGTGCCAGCAGCTTAGCGGGGGGCGGTACCGGGGAGCTGTTTTTT. It is translated as CASSLAGGGTGELFF.

This clonotype was seen ten or more times. J is TRBJ2-1 and V is TRBV4-3, with D possibly being TRBD1 or TRBD2 (6 bases each). Germline CDR1 and CDR2: LGHNA and YSLEER. V gave up 2 bases and J gave up 5 bases, with 16 bases separating them. The CDR3 has 16 residues. The CDR3 region is CASSQRWGAGNNEQFF. The CDR3 coding sequence is TGCGCCAGCAGCCAACGTTGGGGGGCAGGGAACAATGAGCAGTTCTTC.